These 9 T cell receptor beta chains were all obtained from the same sample, sequenced in a study of blood T cell repertoires in COVID-19. Here immunoSEQ multiplex PCR was the method, and the copy in TCRdb shows in-frame clones only, minus some. The data show about 180,000 clones, around 88% seen once. Sequencing was carried out using peripheral blood. The receptors stem from a woman aged 25 to 39 with acute or convalescent COVID-19.

This chain uses TRBV25-1 with TRBJ2-5; TRBD2 aligns across 11 bases. CDR3 size: 15 residues. From germline, CDR1 is MGHDK and CDR2 SYGVNS. V lost 3 bases and J lost 3; bases outside the gene matches: 3. The CDR3: CASSDPTSGKETQYF. In DNA, the CDR3 is TGTGCCAGCAGTGATCCGACTAGCGGGAAAGAGACCCAGTACTTC. Full variable domain (outside the CDR3, taken from reference TRBV25-1 and TRBJ2-5): EADIYQTPRYLVIGTGKKITLECSQTMGHDKMYWYQQDPGMELHLIHYSYGVNSTEKGDLSSESTVSRIRTEHFPLTLESARPSHTSQYLCASSDPTSGKETQYFGPGTRLLVL.

This clone was observed once. The genes are TRBV27 and TRBJ1-2; perhaps TRBD1 as D (6 bases). The CDR3 spans 14 residues. Trimming cost V 5 bases and J 2 bases, with 12 bases left between them. The germline V gene encodes CDR1 MNHEY and CDR2 SMNVEV (reference sequence). CDR3 sequence reads: CASSAQGSNYGYTF. CDR3 DNA sequence: TGTGCCAGCAGTGCGCAGGGGTCCAACTATGGCTACACCTTC.

J is TRBJ2-1 and V is TRBV10-1, with no clear D. V dropped 2 bases and J dropped 12 bases, with 11 bases sitting between them. Germline CDR1 is WNHNN and CDR2 is SYGVQD (reference sequence). The CDR3 extends over 12 amino acids. The CDR3 region is CASSESDRGQFF. The CDR3 DNA reads TGCGCCAGCAGTGAGAGTGACCGAGGGCAGTTCTTC.

The chain links TRBV7-9 to TRBJ2-7, with D unclear. The CDR3 length is 14 residues. Germline V gene sequence: CDR1 SEHNR, CDR2 FQNEAQ (reference sequence). Between the trimmed V and J ends, which lost 1 base and 2 bases, there was a span of 9 bases. CDR3 sequence reads: CASSLGLQPYEQYF. The CDR3, as DNA: TGTGCCAGCAGCTTAGGACTGCAGCCCTACGAGCAGTACTTC.

The chain links TRBV5-1 to TRBJ2-7; D possibly corresponds to TRBD1 (5 bases). V was trimmed by 0 bases and J by 2 bases, leaving 9 bases between them. Per the germline V gene, CDR1 is SGHRS and CDR2 is YFSETQ. The CDR3 is made up of 14 amino acids. As DNA, the CDR3 is TGCGCCAGCAGCTTGGCGGCAGGGCCCTACGAGCAGTACTTC. Translation gives CASSLAAGPYEQYF.

The V call is TRBV5-1, the J call TRBJ2-1, with TRBD2 identical over 8 bases. With V trimmed by 4 bases and J by 0 bases, 6 bases remained unmatched. The CDR3 has 16 amino acids. Germline loops: CDR1 SGHRS, CDR2 YFSETQ. For the CDR3, the DNA is TGCGCCAGCAGCCCGACTAGCGTACGCTCCTACAATGAGCAGTTCTTC. Protein sequence: CASSPTSVRSYNEQFF.

Comment on this clone: At one boundary the junction diverges from the germline segment, which might be a read error. The chain joins TRBV7-7 to TRBJ2-1, with D possibly being TRBD1 (5 bases). The germline gives CDR1 SSHAT, CDR2 FNYEAQ (reference sequence). This CDR3 comprises 15 residues. The CDR3 DNA reads TGTGCTAGCAGGGAAGTAACGGCAGGTAAAAATGAGCAGTTCTTC. The encoded protein is CASREVTAGKNEQFF.

This clone appeared a single time. The chain recombines TRBV9 with TRBJ2-3, with 7 bases aligning to TRBD2. The trim removed 3 bases at V and 0 bases at J, leaving 7 bases unmatched. Germline values: CDR1 SGDLS, CDR2 YYNGEE. This CDR3 has 16 residues. DNA for the CDR3: TGTGCCAGCAGCGCAGACTCGGGACTAAGCACAGATACGCAGTATTTT. Translation: CASSADSGLSTDTQYF.

The chain uses TRBV10-3 and TRBJ2-1; D might be TRBD2 (5 bases). Germline loops: CDR1 ENHRY, CDR2 SYGVKD. There are 12 residues in the CDR3. The V and J ends lost 4 bases and 4 bases respectively, with 5 bases between them. CDR3 in DNA: TGTGCCATCAGTGCGGGGTACAATGAGCAGTTCTTC. It codes for CAISAGYNEQFF.